This is a list of T cell receptor beta chains from one sample in a study of blood T cell repertoires in COVID-19. The table came from immunoSEQ multiplex PCR; TCRdb's copy has only in-frame clones and leaves some out. The sample contains some 22,000 clones, approximately 88% of which appear only once. Sequencing input: peripheral blood. The receptors were sampled from a man in his sixties or seventies in a cohort sampled during active COVID-19. CDR3s include the opening cysteine and the closing phenylalanine or tryptophan. A row's size may be missing; if present it is once, few, many or a size class.

cdr3_aa clone_size j_call v_call
CASRSQGSTEAFF once TRBJ1-1 TRBV12-3/TRBV12-4
CASSASAGANEQFF NA TRBJ2-1 TRBV7-9
CASSYSKTSGVYEQYF NA TRBJ2-7 TRBV6-5
CSAPEYNEQFF NA TRBJ2-1 TRBV20-1
CASSYAGYRAIYEQYF NA TRBJ2-7 TRBV6-2/TRBV6-3
CASSPQGAGETQYF NA TRBJ2-5 TRBV5-1
CASGGLAGQETQYF NA TRBJ2-5 TRBV5-1
CASSRLADSSYNEQFF NA TRBJ2-1 TRBV19
CASTPRGGSSPEAFF NA TRBJ1-1 TRBV2
CASSLVGQGAGGAYEQYF medium-sized TRBJ2-7 TRBV5-1
CASQKAGLTSPLHF NA TRBJ1-6 TRBV6-5
CASSLGLSSYNEQFF NA TRBJ2-1 TRBV7-2
CASSPPPGLVVNEQFF once TRBJ2-1 TRBV12-1
CASSGLAGRSSYNEQFF NA TRBJ2-1 TRBV5-8
CASSSGGSTDTQYF NA TRBJ2-3 TRBV7-3
CASSYSGLAYDEQFF NA TRBJ2-1 TRBV6-6
CASNPPQRDTQRDYGYTF NA TRBJ1-2 TRBV10-1
CASSPAGGYYNEQFF NA TRBJ2-1 TRBV6-6
CASKSGTAGEQFF NA TRBJ2-1 TRBV5-1
CASSLRGWDSPLHF NA TRBJ1-6 TRBV28
CAISAQVTYEQYF NA TRBJ2-7 TRBV10-3
CSAPRNEKLFF NA TRBJ1-4 TRBV20-1
CASSLGTGTYEQYF NA TRBJ2-7 TRBV18
CASSRDKNEKLFF NA TRBJ1-4 TRBV2
CASSTLSYNEQFF NA TRBJ2-1 TRBV19
CASTLLGHPDTEAFF NA TRBJ1-1 TRBV19
CASSADSGIGEQFF NA TRBJ2-1 TRBV6-4
CASSERVAGGLSGGYTF NA TRBJ1-2 TRBV6-1
CASSESAGGIYEQYF NA TRBJ2-7 TRBV10-2
CASSLKTSGRREQYF NA TRBJ2-7 TRBV28